This T cell receptor beta chain emerged from a study of cytomegalovirus exposure and HLA in healthy donors. Study observations and caveats: The listing of 160 or so TCR beta chains classed them as cytomegalovirus-associated.

Measured with immunoSEQ multiplex PCR; TCRdb has only the in-frame clones, and not every one. The table records 150,000 to 180,000 clones, approximately 86% of them present only once. Germline-derived CDR1 and CDR2 are MNHNS and SASEGT. CDR3 length equals 15 residues. Germline trimming cut 6 bases from V and 7 bases from J; bases unmatched to any gene: 10. A remark on this clone: What it binds is unknown.

This TCR came from a man aged 18 to 35 in good health and CMV-seropositive. Sequences were obtained from PBMCs. The rearrangement joins TRBV6-1 to TRBJ2-5; 11 bases line up with TRBD2. CDR3 protein: CASRDSGRAGMTQYF. DNA for the CDR3: TGTGCCAGCAGGGATAGCGGGAGGGCCGGGATGACCCAGTACTTC.